The rows below give T cell receptor beta chains drawn from one sample of a study of technical replicates of blood from several donors. The repertoire was sequenced with immunoSEQ multiplex PCR; TCRdb's copy has only in-frame clones and lacks some. The sample lists tens of thousands of clones, 95% to 99% occurring once. Sequencing was carried out using T cells isolated from PBMCs. These receptors originate from a human donor in good health. Both conserved end residues are part of each CDR3. Fields, in order: clone size, D gene, V gene, J gene, CDR3 protein, CDR3 DNA. D genes are given only for firm matches. For some rows the clone size is stated as once, few or many, or as a class when expanded; others skip it.

>.|.|TRBV4-2|TRBJ1-5
CASSQTNQPQHF
TGTGCCAGCAGCCAAACAAATCAGCCCCAGCATTTT
>.|.|TRBV7-2|TRBJ2-7
CASSFSGGGIYEQYF
TGTGCCAGCAGCTTTAGCGGCGGAGGAATCTACGAGCAGTACTTC
>.|.|TRBV14|TRBJ1-3
CASSQDGEGTGNTIYF
TGTGCCAGCAGCCAAGACGGTGAGGGGACAGGAAACACCATATATTTT
>.|TRBD1|TRBV6-1|TRBJ2-2
CASIIGQGAFGELFF
TGTGCCAGCATTATAGGACAGGGGGCCTTTGGGGAGCTGTTTTTT
>.|.|TRBV7-9|TRBJ1-2
CASSFNRAFIGYTF
TGTGCCAGCAGCTTTAACAGGGCCTTCATCGGCTACACCTTC
>.|TRBD1|TRBV27|TRBJ2-7
CASSPGGSTYEQYF
TGTGCCAGCAGTCCAGGGGGCTCTACCTACGAGCAGTACTTC
>.|.|TRBV10-3|TRBJ2-4
CAISDRQTLAKNIQYF
TGTGCCATCAGTGATAGGCAGACACTAGCCAAAAACATTCAGTACTTC
>.|.|TRBV9|TRBJ2-7
CASSVGGQGYEQYF
TGTGCCAGCAGCGTAGGGGGTCAGGGCTACGAGCAGTACTTC
>.|.|TRBV6-6|TRBJ1-1
CASSYAGGKNTEAFF
TGTGCCAGCAGTTACGCCGGCGGAAAGAACACTGAAGCTTTCTTT
>.|TRBD1|TRBV5-1|TRBJ1-1
CASGETTGITEAFF
TGCGCCAGCGGGGAAACGACAGGGATCACTGAAGCTTTCTTT
>.|.|TRBV6-1|TRBJ1-2
CASSKTPYYGYTF
TGTGCCAGCAGTAAAACACCTTACTATGGCTACACCTTC
>.|TRBD1|TRBV4-2|TRBJ1-3
CASSQDVTGSGNTIYF
TGTGCCAGCAGCCAAGACGTGACAGGGTCTGGAAACACCATATATTTT
>.|.|TRBV11-2|TRBJ1-6
CASSLGAGWNSPLHF
TGTGCCAGCAGCTTAGGGGCAGGGTGGAATTCACCCCTCCACTTT
>.|.|TRBV19|TRBJ1-5
CASSIDQQVYQPQHF
TGTGCCAGTAGTATAGACCAACAGGTTTATCAGCCCCAGCATTTT
>.|.|TRBV11-3|TRBJ2-3
CASSSRVSDTQYF
TGTGCCAGCAGCTCCAGGGTTTCCGATACGCAGTATTTT
>.|TRBD1|TRBV14|TRBJ2-7
CASSHPGQGAISYEQYF
TGTGCCAGCAGCCATCCCGGACAGGGGGCTATATCCTACGAGCAGTACTTC
>.|TRBD1|TRBV27|TRBJ2-2
CASRTGQGRAGELFF
TGTGCCAGCAGGACTGGACAGGGGAGGGCCGGGGAGCTGTTTTTT
>.|TRBD1|TRBV30|TRBJ2-7
CAWSVGTGRHEQYF
TGTGCCTGGAGTGTTGGGACAGGGCGACACGAGCAGTACTTC
>.|TRBD2|TRBV5-1|TRBJ2-3
CASSQSHTSGTLSTDTQYF
TGCGCCAGCAGCCAGTCTCATACTAGCGGAACCTTAAGCACAGATACGCAGTATTTT
>.|TRBD2|TRBV6-1|TRBJ2-7
CASSEGGSSGNF
TGTGCCAGCAGTGAGGGAGGTTCTAGCGGAAACTTC
>.|TRBD2|TRBV7-7|TRBJ2-3
CASSLAYGASGSDTQYF
TGTGCTAGCAGCTTAGCCTACGGGGCTAGCGGGAGCGATACGCAGTATTTT
>.|.|TRBV6-6|TRBJ2-3
CASRQFTDTQYF
TGTGCCAGCAGACAGTTCACAGATACGCAGTATTTT
>once|TRBD1|TRBV12-5|TRBJ2-5
CASGPGQGRGAQETQYF
TGTGCTAGTGGTCCGGGACAGGGCCGGGGAGCACAAGAGACCCAGTACTTC
>.|.|TRBV28|TRBJ1-1
CASSLGQGHFPDTEAFF
TGTGCCAGCAGTTTGGGGCAGGGGCACTTTCCGGACACTGAAGCTTTCTTT